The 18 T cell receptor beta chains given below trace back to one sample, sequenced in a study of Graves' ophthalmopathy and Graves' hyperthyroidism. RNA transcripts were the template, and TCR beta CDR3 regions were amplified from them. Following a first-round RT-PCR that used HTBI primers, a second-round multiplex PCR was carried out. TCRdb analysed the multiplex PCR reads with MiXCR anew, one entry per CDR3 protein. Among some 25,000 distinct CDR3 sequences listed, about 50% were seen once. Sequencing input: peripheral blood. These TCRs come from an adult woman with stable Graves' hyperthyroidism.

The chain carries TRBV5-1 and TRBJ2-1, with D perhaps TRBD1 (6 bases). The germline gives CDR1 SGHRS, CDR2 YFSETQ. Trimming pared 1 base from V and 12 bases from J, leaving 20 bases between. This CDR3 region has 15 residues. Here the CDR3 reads CASSLRGTRQDTQFF. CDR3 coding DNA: TGCGCCAGCAGCTTGAGGGGGACACGGCAAGATACGCAGTTCTTC.

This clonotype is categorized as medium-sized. The CDR3 bases are TGCAGTGCTGTACAGGGAATCAATGAAAAACTGTTTTTT. It encodes CSAVQGINEKLFF. The V and J genes are TRBV20-1 and TRBJ1-4, with D possibly TRBD1 on 6 matching bases. Germline CDR1 is DFQATT and CDR2 is SNEGSKA (reference sequence). The V end was cut by 5 bases, the J end by 5 bases, with 12 bases between. The CDR3 loop spans 13 amino acids.

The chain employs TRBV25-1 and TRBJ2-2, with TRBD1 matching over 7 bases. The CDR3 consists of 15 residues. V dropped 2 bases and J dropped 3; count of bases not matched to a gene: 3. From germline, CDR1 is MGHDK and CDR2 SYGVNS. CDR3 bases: TGTGCCAGCAGTGAAACGACAGGGTACACCGGGGAGCTGTTTTTT. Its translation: CASSETTGYTGELFF.

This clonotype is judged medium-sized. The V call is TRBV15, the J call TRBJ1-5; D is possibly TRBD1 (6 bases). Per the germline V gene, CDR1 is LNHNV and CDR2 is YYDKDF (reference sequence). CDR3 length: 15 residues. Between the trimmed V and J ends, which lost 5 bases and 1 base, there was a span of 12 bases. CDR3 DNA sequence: TGTGCCACCAGCCGGGATGACAGGAGCAATCAGCCCCAGCATTTT. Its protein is CATSRDDRSNQPQHF.

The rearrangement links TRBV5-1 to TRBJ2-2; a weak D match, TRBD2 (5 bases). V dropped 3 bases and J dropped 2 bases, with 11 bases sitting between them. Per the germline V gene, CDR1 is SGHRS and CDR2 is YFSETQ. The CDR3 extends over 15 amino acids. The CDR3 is CASSSGSGNTGELFF. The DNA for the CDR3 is TGCGCCAGCAGCTCGGGGTCCGGAAACACCGGGGAGCTGTTTTTT.

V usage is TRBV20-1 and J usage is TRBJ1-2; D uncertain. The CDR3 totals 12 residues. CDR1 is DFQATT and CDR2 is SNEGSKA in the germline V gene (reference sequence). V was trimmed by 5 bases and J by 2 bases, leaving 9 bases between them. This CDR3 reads CSAPMGNYGYTF. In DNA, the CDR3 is TGCAGTGCTCCGATGGGAAACTATGGCTACACCTTC.

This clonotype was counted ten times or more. This CDR3 reads CASSLTPYNEQFF. CDR3 in DNA: TGTGCCAGCAGTTTAACCCCCTACAATGAGCAGTTCTTC. The genes are TRBV27 and TRBJ2-1; D remains unclear. Trimming removed 2 bases at V and 2 bases at J, with 4 bases between. Germline CDR1 is MNHEY and CDR2 is SMNVEV (reference sequence). CDR3 length: 13 amino acids.

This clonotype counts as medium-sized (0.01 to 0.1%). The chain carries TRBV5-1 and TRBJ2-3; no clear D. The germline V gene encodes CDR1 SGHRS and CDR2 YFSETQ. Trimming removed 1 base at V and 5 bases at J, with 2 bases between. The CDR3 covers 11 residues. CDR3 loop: CASSLKDTQYF. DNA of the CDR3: TGCGCCAGCAGCTTGAAAGATACGCAGTATTTT.

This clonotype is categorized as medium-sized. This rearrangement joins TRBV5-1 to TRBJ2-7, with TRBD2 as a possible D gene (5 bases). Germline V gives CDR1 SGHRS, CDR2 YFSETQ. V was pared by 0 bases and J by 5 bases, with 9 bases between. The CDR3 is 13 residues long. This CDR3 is CASSLAASHEQYF. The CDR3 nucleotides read TGCGCCAGCAGCTTGGCGGCTAGCCACGAGCAGTACTTC.

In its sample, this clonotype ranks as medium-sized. In DNA form, the CDR3 reads TGTGCCAGTGGCTCCCTCCCAGATACGCAGTATTTT. Protein sequence: CASGSLPDTQYF. The chain employs TRBV19 and TRBJ2-3, with D unclear. Germline V gives CDR1 LNHDA, CDR2 SQIVND (reference sequence). Trimming pared 8 bases from V and 4 bases from J, leaving 10 bases between. The length of the CDR3 is 12 residues.

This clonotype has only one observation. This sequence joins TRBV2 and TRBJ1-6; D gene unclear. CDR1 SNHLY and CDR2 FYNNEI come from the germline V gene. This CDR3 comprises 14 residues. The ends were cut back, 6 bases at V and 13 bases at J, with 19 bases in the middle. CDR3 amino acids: CASSKSGGNQPLHF. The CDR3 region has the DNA TGTGCCAGCAGCAAGTCGGGTGGCAATCAGCCCCTCCACTTT. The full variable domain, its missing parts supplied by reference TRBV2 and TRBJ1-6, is EPEVTQTPSHQVTQMGQEVILRCVPISNHLYFYWYRQILGQKVEFLVSFYNNEISEKSEIFDDQFSVERPDGSNFTLKIRSTKLEDSAMYFCASSKSGGNQPLHFGNGTRLTVT.

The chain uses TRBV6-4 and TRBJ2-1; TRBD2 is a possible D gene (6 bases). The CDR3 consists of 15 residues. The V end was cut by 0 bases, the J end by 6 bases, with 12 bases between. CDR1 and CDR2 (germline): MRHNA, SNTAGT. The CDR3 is CASSDSGLAFNEQFF. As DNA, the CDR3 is TGTGCCAGCAGTGACTCGGGGCTAGCGTTCAATGAGCAGTTCTTC.

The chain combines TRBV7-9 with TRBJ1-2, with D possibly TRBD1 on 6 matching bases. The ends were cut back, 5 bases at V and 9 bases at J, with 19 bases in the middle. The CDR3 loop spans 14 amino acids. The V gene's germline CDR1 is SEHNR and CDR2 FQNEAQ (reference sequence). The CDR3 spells CASSPPGADPRYTF. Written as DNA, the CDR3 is TGTGCCAGCAGCCCCCCAGGGGCCGATCCACGCTACACCTTC.

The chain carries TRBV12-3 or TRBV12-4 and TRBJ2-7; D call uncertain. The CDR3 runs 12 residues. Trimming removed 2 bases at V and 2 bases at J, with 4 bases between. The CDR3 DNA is TGTGCCAGCAGTTTATTTCCCTACGAGCAGTACTTC. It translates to CASSLFPYEQYF.

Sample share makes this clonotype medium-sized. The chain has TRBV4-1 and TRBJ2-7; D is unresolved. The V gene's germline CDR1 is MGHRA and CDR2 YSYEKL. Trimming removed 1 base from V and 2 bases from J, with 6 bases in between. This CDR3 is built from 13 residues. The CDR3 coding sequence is TGCGCCAGCAGCCAAGCCCAGGCCTACGAGCAGTACTTC. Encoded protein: CASSQAQAYEQYF.

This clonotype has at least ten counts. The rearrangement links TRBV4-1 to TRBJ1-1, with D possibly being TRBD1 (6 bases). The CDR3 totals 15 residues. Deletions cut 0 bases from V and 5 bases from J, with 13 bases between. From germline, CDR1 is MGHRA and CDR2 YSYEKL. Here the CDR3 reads CASSQEGGGLTEAFF. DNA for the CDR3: TGCGCCAGCAGCCAAGAGGGAGGGGGGTTGACTGAAGCTTTCTTT.

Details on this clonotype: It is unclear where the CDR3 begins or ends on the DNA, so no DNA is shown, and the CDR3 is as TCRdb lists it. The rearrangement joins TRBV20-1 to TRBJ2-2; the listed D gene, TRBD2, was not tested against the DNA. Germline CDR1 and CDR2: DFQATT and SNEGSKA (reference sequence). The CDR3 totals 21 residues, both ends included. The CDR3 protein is CSARDERAGTLYEQYFGELFF.

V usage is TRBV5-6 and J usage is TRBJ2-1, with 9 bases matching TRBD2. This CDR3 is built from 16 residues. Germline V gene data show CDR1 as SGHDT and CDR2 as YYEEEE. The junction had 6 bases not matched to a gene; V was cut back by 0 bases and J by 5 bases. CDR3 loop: CASSLDWREGNNEQFF. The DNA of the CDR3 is TGTGCCAGCAGCTTGGATTGGCGGGAGGGGAACAATGAGCAGTTCTTC.